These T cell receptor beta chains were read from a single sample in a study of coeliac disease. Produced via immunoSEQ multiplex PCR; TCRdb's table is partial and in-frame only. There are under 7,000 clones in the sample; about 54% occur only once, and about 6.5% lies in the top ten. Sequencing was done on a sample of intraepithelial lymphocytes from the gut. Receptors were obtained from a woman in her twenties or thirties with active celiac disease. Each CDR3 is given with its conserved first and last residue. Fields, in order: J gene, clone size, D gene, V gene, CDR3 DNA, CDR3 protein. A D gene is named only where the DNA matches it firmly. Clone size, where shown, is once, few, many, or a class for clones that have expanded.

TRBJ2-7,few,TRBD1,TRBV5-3,TGTGCCAGCAGCTTGGCCCCGGGACAGGGGAACGAGCAGTACTTC,CASSLAPGQGNEQYF
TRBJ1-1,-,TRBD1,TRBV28,TGTGCCAGCAGTTTGGGACAGGGCGGGACTGAAGCTTTCTTT,CASSLGQGGTEAFF
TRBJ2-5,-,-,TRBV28,TGTGCCAGCGTGGGGGGGCGCGGGGGAGAGACCCAGTACTTC,CASVGGRGGETQYF
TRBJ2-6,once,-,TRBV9,TGTGCCAGCAGCCCCCGAGGAGGAGTCGGGGCCAACGTCCTGACTTTC,CASSPRGGVGANVLTF
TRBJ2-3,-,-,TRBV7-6,TGTGCCAGCAGCCCACTAGCCTACTACCGGCACGCAAGCACAGATACGCAGTATTTT,CASSPLAYYRHASTDTQYF
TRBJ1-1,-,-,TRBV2,TGTGCCAGCAGTGAAGCGCTACGGGGTACTGGCGGCCTAAGGTTCACTGAAGCTTTCTTT,CASSEALRGTGGLRFTEAFF
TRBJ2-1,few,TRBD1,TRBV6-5,TGTGCCAGCAGAGCCACAGGGGATTATACGGAGTTCTTC,CASRATGDYTEFF
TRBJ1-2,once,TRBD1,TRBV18,TGTGCCAGCTCACAGGGACAGGGGGCTCCTAACTATGGCTACACCTTC,CASSQGQGAPNYGYTF
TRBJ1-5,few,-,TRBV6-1,TGTGCCAGCAGTGACGGCAGGGGTTGGACGCAGCCCCAGCATTTT,CASSDGRGWTQPQHF
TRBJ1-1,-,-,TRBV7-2,TGTGCCAGCAGCCCTCTGGGGGCTGGTGAAGCTTTCTTT,CASSPLGAGEAFF
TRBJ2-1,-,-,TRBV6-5,TGTGCCAGCAGTTACTTGACTAGCTCCTACAATGAGCAGTTCTTC,CASSYLTSSYNEQFF
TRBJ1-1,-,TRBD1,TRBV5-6,TGTGCCAGCAGCTCCAGGGGGCATAGTACTGAAGCTTTCTTT,CASSSRGHSTEAFF
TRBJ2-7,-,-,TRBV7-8,TGTGCCAGCAGCTTAAGGGCAGGGCCCTACGAGCAGTACTTC,CASSLRAGPYEQYF
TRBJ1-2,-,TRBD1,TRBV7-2,TGTGCCAGCAGCCTAACGGGACAGGGGTTCTACACCTTC,CASSLTGQGFYTF
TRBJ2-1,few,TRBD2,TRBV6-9,TGTGCCGGCAGCGGGGGGACCTACAATGAGCAGTTCTTC,CAGSGGTYNEQFF
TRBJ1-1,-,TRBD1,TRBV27,TGTGCCAGCAGTTTAGAGACAGGGGATGAAGCTTTCTTT,CASSLETGDEAFF
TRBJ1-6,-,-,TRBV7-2,TGTGCCAGCAGCTTAGTCGGTAGCTCCCTTCTTTATAATTCACCCCTCCACTTT,CASSLVGSSLLYNSPLHF
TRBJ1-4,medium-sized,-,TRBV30,TGTGCCTGGAGTGGAGCGAATAATGAAAAACTGTTTTTT,CAWSGANNEKLFF
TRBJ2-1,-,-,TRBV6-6,TGTGCCAGCAGTTATACAAATATCGATGAGCAGTTCTTC,CASSYTNIDEQFF
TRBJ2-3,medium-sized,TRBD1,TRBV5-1,TGCGCCAGCAGTTTCCGGGACAGCGGAACAAAAATCACAGATACGCAGTATTTT,CASSFRDSGTKITDTQYF
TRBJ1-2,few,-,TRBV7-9,TGTGCCAGCAGCTTAGCGCCGGGGGTTGGGTATGGCTACACCTTC,CASSLAPGVGYGYTF
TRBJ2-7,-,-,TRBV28,TGTGCCAGCAGTTTTGGTTGGTCAGGAGGGGCCTACGAGCAGTACTTC,CASSFGWSGGAYEQYF
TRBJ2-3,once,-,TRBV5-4,TGTGCCAGCAGCTCATCCCGGGGACTTCGCACAGATACGCAGTATTTT,CASSSSRGLRTDTQYF
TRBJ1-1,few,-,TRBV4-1,TGCGCCAGCAGGAGGGAAAACACTGAAGCTTTCTTT,CASRRENTEAFF
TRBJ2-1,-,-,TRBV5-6,TGTGCCAGCAGCTATGACAGTTATGAGCAGTTCTTC,CASSYDSYEQFF
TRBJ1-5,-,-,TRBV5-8,TGTGCCAGCAGCTTGGTGGGTGCGGTGCCGGAGGCTAGCAATCAGCCCCAGCATTTT,CASSLVGAVPEASNQPQHF
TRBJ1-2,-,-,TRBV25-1,TGTGCCAGCAGTGAGCAAACAGGGAGGGGAGGCTACACCTTC,CASSEQTGRGGYTF
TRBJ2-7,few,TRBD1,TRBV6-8,TGTGCCAGCAGTTACCGGGACAGGTCCTACGAGCAGTACTTC,CASSYRDRSYEQYF
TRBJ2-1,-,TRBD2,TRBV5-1,TGCGTCAGCAGCTCCTGGGCCTCTAGCGGGGGGCCTTACAATGAGCAGTTCTTC,CVSSSWASSGGPYNEQFF
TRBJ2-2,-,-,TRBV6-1,TGTGCCAGCAGTATACGGGGGACGAACACCGGGGAGCTGTTTTTT,CASSIRGTNTGELFF
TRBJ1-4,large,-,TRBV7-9,TGTGCCAGCAGCCTCAGCGAGGGTAATGAAAAACTGTTTTTT,CASSLSEGNEKLFF
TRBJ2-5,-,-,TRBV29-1,TGCAGCGTTGTGTTAGCGGTGGGAGAGACCCAGTACTTC,CSVVLAVGETQYF
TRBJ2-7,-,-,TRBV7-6,TGTGCCAGCAGCTTACGGCAGGGTCCCTACGAGCAGTACTTC,CASSLRQGPYEQYF
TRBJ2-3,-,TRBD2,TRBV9,TGTGCCAGCAGCCCCCAACGGGGGAGCGGGGCACCCGGTACGCAGTATTTT,CASSPQRGSGAPGTQYF
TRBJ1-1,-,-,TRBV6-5,TGTGCCAGCAGTCCATTATCGGAGCCTGAAGCTTTCTTT,CASSPLSEPEAFF
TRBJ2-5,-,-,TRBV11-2,TGTGCCAGCAGCTTAGAGGGGCAGGGGACCCAGTACTTC,CASSLEGQGTQYF
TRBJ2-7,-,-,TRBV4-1,TGCGCCAGCAGCCAAGCCCCACCCCGGTACGAGCAGTACTTC,CASSQAPPRYEQYF
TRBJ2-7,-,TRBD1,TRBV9,TGTGCCAGCAGCGTAGGACAGGGGGCCTACGAGCAGTACTTC,CASSVGQGAYEQYF
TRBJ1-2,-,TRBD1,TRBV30,TGTGCCTGGAGTCAAGGGGGCCATGGCTACACCTTC,CAWSQGGHGYTF
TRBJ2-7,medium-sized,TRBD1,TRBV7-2,TGTGCCAGCAGCCTGGGACAGCAAGTCTACGAGCAGTACTTC,CASSLGQQVYEQYF